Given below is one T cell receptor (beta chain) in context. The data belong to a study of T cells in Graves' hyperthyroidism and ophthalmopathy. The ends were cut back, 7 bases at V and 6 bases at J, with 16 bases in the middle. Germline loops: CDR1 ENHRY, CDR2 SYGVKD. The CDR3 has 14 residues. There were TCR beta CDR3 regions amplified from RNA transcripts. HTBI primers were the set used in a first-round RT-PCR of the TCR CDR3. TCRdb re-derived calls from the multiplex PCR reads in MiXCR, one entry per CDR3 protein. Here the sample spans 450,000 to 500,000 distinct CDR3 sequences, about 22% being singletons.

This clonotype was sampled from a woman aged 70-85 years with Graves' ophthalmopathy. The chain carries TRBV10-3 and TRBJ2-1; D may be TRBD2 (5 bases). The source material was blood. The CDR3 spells CAIMRESESNEQFF. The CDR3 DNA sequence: TGTGCCATCATGAGGGAGAGTGAATCCAATGAGCAGTTCTTC.